The rows below give T cell receptor beta chains drawn from one sample of a study of cytomegalovirus exposure and HLA in healthy donors. Sequencing used immunoSEQ multiplex PCR; TCRdb keeps in-frame clones, though not all of them. The sample contains 60,000 to 75,000 clones, around 80% of which appear only once. Sequencing was done on a sample of PBMCs. These receptors were collected from a woman in her 30s in good health and CMV-seronegative. The CDR3 runs from the conserved cysteine through the conserved F or W. D genes are given only for firm matches. Clone size is given for some rows only: seen once, a few or many times, or a class if the clone is expanded.

J gene: TRBJ2-2; clone size: -; V gene: TRBV6-6; D gene: -; CDR3 DNA: TGTGCCAGCAGCCGGTTCGTGGACACCGGGGAGCTGTTTTTT; CDR3 protein: CASSRFVDTGELFF
J gene: TRBJ1-1; clone size: -; V gene: TRBV6-1; D gene: -; CDR3 DNA: TGTGCCAGCAGTGGGCGGACAGCTATGAACACTGAAGCTTTCTTT; CDR3 protein: CASSGRTAMNTEAFF
J gene: TRBJ2-5; clone size: -; V gene: TRBV18; D gene: TRBD2; CDR3 DNA: TGTGCCAGCTCACCCTACGCGGGGGGGCCGCTTATCCAAGAGACCCAGTACTTC; CDR3 protein: CASSPYAGGPLIQETQYF
J gene: TRBJ1-5; clone size: few; V gene: TRBV6-6; D gene: TRBD1; CDR3 DNA: TGTGCCAGCAGTTCCCCGGACAGGAGCAATCAGCCCCAGCATTTT; CDR3 protein: CASSSPDRSNQPQHF
J gene: TRBJ1-5; clone size: -; V gene: TRBV5-5; D gene: -; CDR3 DNA: TGTGCCAGCAGCTTGGGAGGAAGCAATCAGCCCCAGCATTTT; CDR3 protein: CASSLGGSNQPQHF
J gene: TRBJ1-3; clone size: few; V gene: TRBV19; D gene: -; CDR3 DNA: TGTGCCAGTCGCATACTTAGCTCTGGAAACACCATATATTTT; CDR3 protein: CASRILSSGNTIYF
J gene: TRBJ2-3; clone size: few; V gene: TRBV7-9; D gene: -; CDR3 DNA: TGTGCCAGCAGTTTGCAGGGGGATACGCAGTATTTT; CDR3 protein: CASSLQGDTQYF
J gene: TRBJ1-1; clone size: -; V gene: TRBV5-1; D gene: -; CDR3 DNA: TGCGCCAGCAGCCCCGGACAGAACACTGAAGCTTTCTTT; CDR3 protein: CASSPGQNTEAFF
J gene: TRBJ2-7; clone size: -; V gene: TRBV27; D gene: -; CDR3 DNA: -; CDR3 protein: CASRAGSYEQYFGPGYLYEQYF
J gene: TRBJ2-3; clone size: -; V gene: TRBV6-5; D gene: TRBD2; CDR3 DNA: TGTGCCAGCAGTCCCCCGGGGGGAGATACGCAGTATTTT; CDR3 protein: CASSPPGGDTQYF
J gene: TRBJ2-3; clone size: -; V gene: TRBV25-1; D gene: TRBD2; CDR3 DNA: TGTGCCAGCACCAAACGAGCCGGGGGGGGTCCAGATACGCAGTATTTT; CDR3 protein: CASTKRAGGGPDTQYF
J gene: TRBJ1-3; clone size: few; V gene: TRBV29-1; D gene: -; CDR3 DNA: TGCAGCGTTCTTTTTAGCTCTGGAAACACCATATATTTT; CDR3 protein: CSVLFSSGNTIYF
J gene: TRBJ1-2; clone size: -; V gene: TRBV7-2; D gene: -; CDR3 DNA: TGTGCCAGCAGCTTAGATTATGGGGCGAGAGATGGCTACACCTTC; CDR3 protein: CASSLDYGARDGYTF
J gene: TRBJ2-1; clone size: -; V gene: TRBV6-4; D gene: TRBD2; CDR3 DNA: TGTGCCAGCAGTGACCGCGGGGGGGCCTACAATGAGCAGTTCTTC; CDR3 protein: CASSDRGGAYNEQFF
J gene: TRBJ1-4; clone size: few; V gene: TRBV19; D gene: TRBD1; CDR3 DNA: TGTGCCAGTCACAACACCCGGGACAGCGTTAATGAAAAACTGTTTTTT; CDR3 protein: CASHNTRDSVNEKLFF
J gene: TRBJ1-1; clone size: -; V gene: TRBV4-3; D gene: TRBD1; CDR3 DNA: TGCGCCAGCAGCCACGGACAGGGGAGGACTGAAGCTTTCTTT; CDR3 protein: CASSHGQGRTEAFF
J gene: TRBJ1-1; clone size: few; V gene: TRBV14; D gene: TRBD1; CDR3 DNA: TGTGCCAGCAGCCCAGTGACAGGGGGGTACACTGAAGCTTTCTTT; CDR3 protein: CASSPVTGGYTEAFF
J gene: TRBJ1-5; clone size: -; V gene: TRBV19; D gene: -; CDR3 DNA: TGTGCCAGCCTGCCAAAGGCAGGGTTCCTCTACATTACTAGCAATCAGCCCCAGCATTTT; CDR3 protein: CASLPKAGFLYITSNQPQHF
J gene: TRBJ2-5; clone size: -; V gene: TRBV19; D gene: TRBD1; CDR3 DNA: TGTGCCAGTAGCCGCAGGGGGTCGGAGACCCAGTACTTC; CDR3 protein: CASSRRGSETQYF